This T cell receptor (beta chain) is from a study of blood T cell repertoires in COVID-19. Overall study context: PBMCs, B-cell-depleted T cells, or T cells were the source of the cDNA or gDNA that made up the material.

CDR1 KGHSH and CDR2 LQKENI come from the germline V gene. The V and J ends lost 2 bases and 1 base, in that order; junction bases with no gene match: 2. This CDR3 spans 16 amino acids. In the source study's methods: Amplification of reference gene primers was used by the study to estimate nucleated cell counts. TCRdb keeps only in-frame clones here, not all; method: immunoSEQ multiplex PCR. The D gene and trimming were derived from the DNA, and the V and J assignments and clone size from that table. The sample carries more than 200,000 clones, 70% to 85% recorded once. The V and J genes are TRBV18 and TRBJ2-2; TRBD1 aligns across 9 bases. The sample taken for sequencing was peripheral blood. The clonotype comes from a woman in her thirties or forties who had recovered from COVID-19. CDR3 in DNA: TGTGCCAGCTCACCAGGACAGGGGCAGAACACCGGGGAGCTGTTTTTT. It encodes CASSPGQGQNTGELFF.